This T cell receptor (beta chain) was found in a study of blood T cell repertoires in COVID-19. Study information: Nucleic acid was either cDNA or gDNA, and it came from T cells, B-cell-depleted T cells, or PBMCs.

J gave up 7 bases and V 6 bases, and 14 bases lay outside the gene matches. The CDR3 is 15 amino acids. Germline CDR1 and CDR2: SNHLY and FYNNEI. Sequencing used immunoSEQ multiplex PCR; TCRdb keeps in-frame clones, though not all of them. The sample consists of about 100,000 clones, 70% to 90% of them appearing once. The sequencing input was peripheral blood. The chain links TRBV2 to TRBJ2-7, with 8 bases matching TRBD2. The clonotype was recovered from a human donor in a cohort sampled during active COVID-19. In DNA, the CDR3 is TGTGCCAGCAGGGGGGGACGACGGGAGGGAGTAGAGCAGTACTTC. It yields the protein CASRGGRREGVEQYF.